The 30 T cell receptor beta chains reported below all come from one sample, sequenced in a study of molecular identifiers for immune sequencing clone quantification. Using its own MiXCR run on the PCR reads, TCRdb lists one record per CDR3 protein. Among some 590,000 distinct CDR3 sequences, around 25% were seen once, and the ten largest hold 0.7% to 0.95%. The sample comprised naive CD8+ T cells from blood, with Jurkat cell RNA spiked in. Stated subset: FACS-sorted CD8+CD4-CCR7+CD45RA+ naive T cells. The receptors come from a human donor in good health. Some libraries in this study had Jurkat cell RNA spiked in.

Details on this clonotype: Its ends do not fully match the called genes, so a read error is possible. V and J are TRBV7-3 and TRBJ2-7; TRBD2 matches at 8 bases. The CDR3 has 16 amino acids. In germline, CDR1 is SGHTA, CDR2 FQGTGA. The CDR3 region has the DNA TGTGCCAGCCGCTTACCGGGGGGGGCGGGCCCGGTCGAGCAGTACTTC. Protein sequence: CASRLPGGAGPVEQYF.

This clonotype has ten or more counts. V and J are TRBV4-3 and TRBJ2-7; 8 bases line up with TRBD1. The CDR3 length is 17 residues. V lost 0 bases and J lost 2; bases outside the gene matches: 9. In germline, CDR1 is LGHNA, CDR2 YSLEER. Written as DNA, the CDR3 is TGCGCCAGCAGCCAAGAAGGGACAGGTTTAGGTACCTACGAGCAGTACTTC. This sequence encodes CASSQEGTGLGTYEQYF.

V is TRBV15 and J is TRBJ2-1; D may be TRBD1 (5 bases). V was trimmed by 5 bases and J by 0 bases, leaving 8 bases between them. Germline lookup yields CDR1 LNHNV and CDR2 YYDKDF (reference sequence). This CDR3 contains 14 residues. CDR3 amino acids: CATSDRGSYNEQFF. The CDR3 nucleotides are TGTGCCACCAGCGATAGGGGCTCCTACAATGAGCAGTTCTTC.

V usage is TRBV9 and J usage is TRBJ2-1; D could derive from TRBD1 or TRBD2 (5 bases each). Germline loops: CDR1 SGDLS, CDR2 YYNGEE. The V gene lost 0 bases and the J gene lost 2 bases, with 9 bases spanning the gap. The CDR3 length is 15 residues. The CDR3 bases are TGTGCCAGCAGCGTAGTCTGGGACCCCTACAATGAGCAGTTCTTC. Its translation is CASSVVWDPYNEQFF. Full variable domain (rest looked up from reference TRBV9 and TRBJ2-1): DSGVTQTPKHLITATGQRVTLRCSPRSGDLSVYWYQQSLDQGLQFLIQYYNGEERAKGNILERFSAQQFPDLHSELNLSSLELGDSALYFCASSVVWDPYNEQFFGPGTRLTVL.

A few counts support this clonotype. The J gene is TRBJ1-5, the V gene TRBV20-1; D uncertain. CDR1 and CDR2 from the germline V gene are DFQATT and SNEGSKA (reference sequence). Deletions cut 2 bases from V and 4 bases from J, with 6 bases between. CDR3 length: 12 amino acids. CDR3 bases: TGCAGTGCTAGACAGTTTAATCAGCCCCAGCATTTT. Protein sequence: CSARQFNQPQHF.

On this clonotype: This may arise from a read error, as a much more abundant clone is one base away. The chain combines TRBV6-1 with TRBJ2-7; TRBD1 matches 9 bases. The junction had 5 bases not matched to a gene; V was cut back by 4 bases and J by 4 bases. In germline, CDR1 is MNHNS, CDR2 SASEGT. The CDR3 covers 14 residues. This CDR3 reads CASSGVGQGYEQYF. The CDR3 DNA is TGTGCCAGCAGTGGCGTGGGACAGGGATACGAGCAGTACTTC.

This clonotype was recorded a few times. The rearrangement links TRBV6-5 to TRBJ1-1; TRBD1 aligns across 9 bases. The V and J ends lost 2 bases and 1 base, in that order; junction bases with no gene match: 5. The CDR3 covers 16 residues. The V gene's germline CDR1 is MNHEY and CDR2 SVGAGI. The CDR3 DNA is TGTGCCAGCAGTTACGGGACAGGGATAAAGAACACTGAAGCTTTCTTT. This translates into CASSYGTGIKNTEAFF.

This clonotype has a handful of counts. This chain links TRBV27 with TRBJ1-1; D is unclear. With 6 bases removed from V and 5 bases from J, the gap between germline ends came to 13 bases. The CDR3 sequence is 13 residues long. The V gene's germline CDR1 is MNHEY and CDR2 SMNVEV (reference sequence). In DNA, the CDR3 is TGTGCCAGCAGCACCCCGCCCGGGACTGAAGCTTTCTTT. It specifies CASSTPPGTEAFF.

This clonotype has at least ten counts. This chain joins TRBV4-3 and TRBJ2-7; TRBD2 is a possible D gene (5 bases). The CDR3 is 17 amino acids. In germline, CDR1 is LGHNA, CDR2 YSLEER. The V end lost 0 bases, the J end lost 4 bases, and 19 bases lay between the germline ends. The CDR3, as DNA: TGCGCCAGCAGCCAAGATCGCTCCCGGGTCGGGGATTACGAGCAGTACTTC. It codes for CASSQDRSRVGDYEQYF.

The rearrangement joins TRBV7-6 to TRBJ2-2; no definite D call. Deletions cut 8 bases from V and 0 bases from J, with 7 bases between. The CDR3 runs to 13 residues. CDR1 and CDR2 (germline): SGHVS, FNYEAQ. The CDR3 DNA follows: TGTGCCAGCCGGGCCCCGAACACCGGGGAGCTGTTTTTT. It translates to CASRAPNTGELFF.

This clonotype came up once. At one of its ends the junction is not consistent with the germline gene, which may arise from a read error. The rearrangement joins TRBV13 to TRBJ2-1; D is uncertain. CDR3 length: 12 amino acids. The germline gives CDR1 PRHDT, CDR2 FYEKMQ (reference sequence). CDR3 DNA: TGTGCCTGCAGCCCCATCCCTAATGAGCAGTTCTTC. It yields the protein CACSPIPNEQFF.

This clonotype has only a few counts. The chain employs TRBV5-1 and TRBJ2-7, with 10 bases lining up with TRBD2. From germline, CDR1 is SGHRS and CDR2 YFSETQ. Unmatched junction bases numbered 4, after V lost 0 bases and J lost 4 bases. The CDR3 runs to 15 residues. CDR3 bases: TGCGCCAGCAGCTTGGAGCGGGAGGGCCAGTACGAGCAGTACTTC. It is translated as CASSLEREGQYEQYF.

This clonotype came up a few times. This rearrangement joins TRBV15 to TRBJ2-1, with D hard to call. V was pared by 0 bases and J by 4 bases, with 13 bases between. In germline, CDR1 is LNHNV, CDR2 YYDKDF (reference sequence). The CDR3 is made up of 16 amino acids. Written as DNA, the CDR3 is TGTGCCACCAGCAGAGATCAGTGGAAGGCGTACAATGAGCAGTTCTTC. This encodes CATSRDQWKAYNEQFF.

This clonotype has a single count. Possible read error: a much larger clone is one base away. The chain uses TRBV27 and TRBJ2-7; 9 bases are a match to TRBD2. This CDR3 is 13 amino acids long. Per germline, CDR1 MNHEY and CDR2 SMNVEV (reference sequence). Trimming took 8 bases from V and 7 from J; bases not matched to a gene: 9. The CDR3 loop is CASGERGAREQYF. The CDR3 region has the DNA TGTGCCAGCGGTGAGCGGGGGGCGCGGGAGCAGTACTTC.

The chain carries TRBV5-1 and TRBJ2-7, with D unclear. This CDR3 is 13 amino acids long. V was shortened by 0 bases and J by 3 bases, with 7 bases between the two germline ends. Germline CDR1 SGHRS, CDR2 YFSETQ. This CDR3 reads CASSLELNYEQYF. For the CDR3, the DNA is TGCGCCAGCAGCTTGGAGTTAAACTACGAGCAGTACTTC.

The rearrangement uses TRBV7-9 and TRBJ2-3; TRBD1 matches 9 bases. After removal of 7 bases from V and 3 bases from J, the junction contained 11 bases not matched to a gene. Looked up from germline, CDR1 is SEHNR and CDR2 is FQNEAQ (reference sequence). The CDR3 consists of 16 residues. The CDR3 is CASTPRSGQGTDTQYF. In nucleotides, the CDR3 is TGTGCCAGCACCCCGCGGTCGGGACAGGGTACAGATACGCAGTATTTT.

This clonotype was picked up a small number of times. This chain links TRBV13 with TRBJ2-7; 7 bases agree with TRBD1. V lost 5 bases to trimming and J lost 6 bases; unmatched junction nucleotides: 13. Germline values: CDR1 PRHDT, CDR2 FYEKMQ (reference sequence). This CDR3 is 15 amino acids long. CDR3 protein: CASSAARGGLGEQYF. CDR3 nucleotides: TGTGCCAGCAGCGCAGCTCGAGGGGGCTTGGGCGAGCAGTACTTC.

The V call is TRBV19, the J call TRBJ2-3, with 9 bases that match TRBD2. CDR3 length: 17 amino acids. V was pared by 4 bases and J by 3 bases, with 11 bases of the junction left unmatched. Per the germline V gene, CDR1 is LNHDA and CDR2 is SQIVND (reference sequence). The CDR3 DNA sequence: TGTGCCAGTAGTAGGGGAATGGCGGGGGGGCAAACAGATACGCAGTATTTT. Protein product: CASSRGMAGGQTDTQYF.

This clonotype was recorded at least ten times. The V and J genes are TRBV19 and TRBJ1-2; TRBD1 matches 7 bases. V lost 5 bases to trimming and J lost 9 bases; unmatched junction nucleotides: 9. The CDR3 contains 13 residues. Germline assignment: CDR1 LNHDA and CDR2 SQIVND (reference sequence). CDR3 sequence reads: CASSPPGGWSYTF. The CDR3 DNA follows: TGTGCCAGTAGTCCTCCAGGGGGTTGGAGCTACACCTTC.

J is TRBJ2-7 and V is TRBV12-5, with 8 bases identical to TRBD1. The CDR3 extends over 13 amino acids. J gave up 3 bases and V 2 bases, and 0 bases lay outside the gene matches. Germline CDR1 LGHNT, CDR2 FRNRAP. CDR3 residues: CASGLTGGYEQYF. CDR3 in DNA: TGTGCTAGTGGTTTGACAGGGGGCTACGAGCAGTACTTC. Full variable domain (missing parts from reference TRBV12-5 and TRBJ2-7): DARVTQTPRHKVTEMGQEVTMRCQPILGHNTVFWYRQTMMQGLELLAYFRNRAPLDDSGMPKDRFSAEMPDATLATLKIQPSEPRDSAVYFCASGLTGGYEQYFGPGTRLTVT.

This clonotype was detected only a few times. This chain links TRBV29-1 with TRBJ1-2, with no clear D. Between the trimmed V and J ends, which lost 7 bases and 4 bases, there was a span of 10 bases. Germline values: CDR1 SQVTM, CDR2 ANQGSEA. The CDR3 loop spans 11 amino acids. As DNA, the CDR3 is TGCAGCGCCTCCTTTCTCTATGGCTACACCTTC. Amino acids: CSASFLYGYTF.

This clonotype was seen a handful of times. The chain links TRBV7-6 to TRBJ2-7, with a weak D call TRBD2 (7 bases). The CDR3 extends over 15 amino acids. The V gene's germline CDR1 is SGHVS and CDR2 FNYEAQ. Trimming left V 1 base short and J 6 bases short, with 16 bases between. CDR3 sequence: CASSLVAGEGSEQYF. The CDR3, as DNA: TGTGCCAGCAGCTTAGTGGCAGGGGAGGGGTCCGAGCAGTACTTC.

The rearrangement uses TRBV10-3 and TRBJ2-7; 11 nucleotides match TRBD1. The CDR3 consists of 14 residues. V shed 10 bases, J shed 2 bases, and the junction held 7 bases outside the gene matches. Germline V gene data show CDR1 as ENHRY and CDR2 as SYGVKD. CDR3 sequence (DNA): TGTGCCACCCGGGACAGGGGGACTCCCTACGAGCAGTACTTC. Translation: CATRDRGTPYEQYF.

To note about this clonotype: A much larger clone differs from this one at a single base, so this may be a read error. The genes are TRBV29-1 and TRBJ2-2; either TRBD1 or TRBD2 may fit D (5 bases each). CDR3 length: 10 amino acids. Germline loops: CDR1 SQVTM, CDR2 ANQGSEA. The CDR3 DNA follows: TGCAGCGCGTGGACCGGGGACCTGTTTTTT. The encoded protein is CSAWTGDLFF.

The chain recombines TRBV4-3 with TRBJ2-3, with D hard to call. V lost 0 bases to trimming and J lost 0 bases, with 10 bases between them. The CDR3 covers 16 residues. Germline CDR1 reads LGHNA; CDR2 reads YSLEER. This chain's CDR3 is CASSQDSRLSTDTQYF. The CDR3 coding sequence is TGCGCCAGCAGCCAAGACAGCCGGCTCAGCACAGATACGCAGTATTTT.

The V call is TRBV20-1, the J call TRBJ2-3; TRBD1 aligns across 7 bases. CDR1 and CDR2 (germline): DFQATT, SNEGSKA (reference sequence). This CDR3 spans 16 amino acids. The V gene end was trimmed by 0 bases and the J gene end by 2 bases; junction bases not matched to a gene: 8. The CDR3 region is CSARDLVDRVTDTQYF. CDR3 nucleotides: TGCAGTGCTAGAGATCTTGTTGACAGGGTCACAGATACGCAGTATTTT.

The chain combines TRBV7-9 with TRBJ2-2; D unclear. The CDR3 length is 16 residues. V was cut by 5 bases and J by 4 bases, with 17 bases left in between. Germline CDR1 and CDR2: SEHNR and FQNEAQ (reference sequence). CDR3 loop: CASSHAAQAPTGELFF. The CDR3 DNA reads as TGTGCCAGCAGCCATGCGGCCCAGGCTCCCACCGGGGAGCTGTTTTTT.

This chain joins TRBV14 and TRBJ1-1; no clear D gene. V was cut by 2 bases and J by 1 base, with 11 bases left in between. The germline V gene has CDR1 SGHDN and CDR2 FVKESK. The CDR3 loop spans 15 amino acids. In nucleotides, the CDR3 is TGTGCCAGCAGCCAATCCTCAGACCCGAACACTGAAGCTTTCTTT. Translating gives CASSQSSDPNTEAFF.

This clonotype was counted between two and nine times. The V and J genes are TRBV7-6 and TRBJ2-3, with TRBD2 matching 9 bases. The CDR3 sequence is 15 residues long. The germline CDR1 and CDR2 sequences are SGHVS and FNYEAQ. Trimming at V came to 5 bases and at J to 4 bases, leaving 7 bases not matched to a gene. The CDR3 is CASSQCGRDADTQYF. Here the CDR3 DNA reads TGTGCCAGCAGCCAATGCGGGAGGGACGCAGATACGCAGTATTTT.

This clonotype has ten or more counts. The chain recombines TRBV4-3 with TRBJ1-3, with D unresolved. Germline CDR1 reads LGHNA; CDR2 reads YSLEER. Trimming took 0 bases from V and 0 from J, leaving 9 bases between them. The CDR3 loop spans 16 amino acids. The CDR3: CASSQDWASSGNTIYF. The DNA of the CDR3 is TGCGCCAGCAGCCAAGATTGGGCATCCTCTGGAAACACCATATATTTT.